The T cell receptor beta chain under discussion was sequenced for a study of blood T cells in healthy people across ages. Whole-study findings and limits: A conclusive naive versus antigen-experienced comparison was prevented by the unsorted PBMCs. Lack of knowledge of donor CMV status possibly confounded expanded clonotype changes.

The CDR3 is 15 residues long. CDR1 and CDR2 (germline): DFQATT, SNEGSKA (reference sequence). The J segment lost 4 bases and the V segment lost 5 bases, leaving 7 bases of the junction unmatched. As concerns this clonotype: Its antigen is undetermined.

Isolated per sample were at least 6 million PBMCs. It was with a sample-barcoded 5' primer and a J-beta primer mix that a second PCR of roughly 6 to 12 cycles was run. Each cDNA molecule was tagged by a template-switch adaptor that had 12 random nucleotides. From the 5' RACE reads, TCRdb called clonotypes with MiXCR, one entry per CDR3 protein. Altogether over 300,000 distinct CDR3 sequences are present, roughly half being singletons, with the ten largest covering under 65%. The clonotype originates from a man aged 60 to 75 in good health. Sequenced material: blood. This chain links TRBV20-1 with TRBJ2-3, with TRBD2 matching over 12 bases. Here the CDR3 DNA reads TGCAGTGCTGCGTCTAGCGGGGGGGCGGCAGATACGCAGTATTTT. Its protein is CSAASSGGAADTQYF.